These 24 T cell receptor beta chains share one sample of origin, sequenced in a study of T cell responses to AZD1222 COVID-19 vaccine. Method: immunoSEQ multiplex PCR; TCRdb's copy keeps in-frame clones and lacks some. Of roughly 150,000 clones in the sample, approximately 88% are singletons; the top ten hold 0.85% to 1.1%. The sample was peripheral blood, taken 28 days after the second AZD1222 dose. These receptor sequences come from an adult who received the AZD1222 COVID-19 vaccine.

V gene TRBV5-6 combines with J gene TRBJ1-2; 9 bases are a match to TRBD1. V was clipped by 2 bases and J by 5 bases; unmatched bases: 4. The CDR3 spans 14 residues. Germline V gene data show CDR1 as SGHDT and CDR2 as YYEEEE. CDR3 sequence reads: CASSLQGAGYGYTF. DNA for the CDR3: TGTGCCAGCAGCTTACAGGGGGCAGGTTATGGCTACACCTTC. Full variable domain (remainder filled in from reference TRBV5-6 and TRBJ1-2): DAGVTQSPTHLIKTRGQQVTLRCSPKSGHDTVSWYQQALGQGPQFIFQYYEEEERQRGNFPDRFSGHQFPNYSSELNVNALLLGDSALYLCASSLQGAGYGYTFGSGTRLTVV.

The chain has TRBV5-4 and TRBJ1-1; 7 bases line up with TRBD1. The length of the CDR3 is 14 residues. The V and J ends lost 0 bases and 3 bases, in that order; junction bases with no gene match: 2. CDR1 SGHNT and CDR2 YYREEE come from the germline V gene (reference sequence). CDR3 amino acids: CASSLGQGYTEAFF. The CDR3 bases are TGTGCCAGCAGCTTGGGACAGGGCTACACTGAAGCTTTCTTT.

The chain combines TRBV5-1 with TRBJ1-6; no definite D call. CDR3 size: 14 residues. Germline CDR1 and CDR2: SGHRS and YFSETQ. Trimming removed 1 base from V and 10 bases from J, with 12 bases in between. The CDR3 loop reads CASSLSFLGSPLHF. The CDR3 coding sequence is TGCGCCAGCAGCTTGTCCTTTCTGGGCTCACCCCTCCACTTT. The whole variable domain, filled in from reference TRBV5-1 and TRBJ1-6, reads KAGVTQTPRYLIKTRGQQVTLSCSPISGHRSVSWYQQTPGQGLQFLFEYFSETQRNKGNFPGRFSGRQFSNSRSEMNVSTLELGDSALYLCASSLSFLGSPLHFGNGTRLTVT.

The V call is TRBV30, the J call TRBJ2-6; no firm D call. This CDR3 has 13 amino acids. Germline V gene data show CDR1 as GTSNPN and CDR2 as SVGIG (reference sequence). Trimming took 2 bases from V and 3 from J, leaving 5 bases between them. The CDR3 reads CAWSTYGANVLTF. The DNA of the CDR3 is TGTGCCTGGAGTACGTATGGGGCCAACGTCCTGACTTTC.

The rearrangement links TRBV2 to TRBJ1-5, with a possible D match to TRBD1 (6 bases). CDR1 is SNHLY and CDR2 is FYNNEI in the germline V gene. There are 14 residues in the CDR3. V lost 3 bases to trimming and J lost 6 bases, with 12 bases between them. CDR3 residues: CASSEDSLFQPQHF. The CDR3 region has the DNA TGTGCCAGCAGTGAGGACAGCCTTTTTCAGCCCCAGCATTTT.

V usage is TRBV12-5 and J usage is TRBJ1-5; a possible D gene is TRBD1 (6 bases). The CDR3 contains 16 residues. V lost 0 bases and J lost 2, with 11 bases in between. CDR1 is LGHNT and CDR2 is FRNRAP in the germline V gene. The CDR3 reads CASGLVLGGGNQPQHF. CDR3 coding DNA: TGTGCTAGTGGTTTGGTACTGGGGGGCGGCAATCAGCCCCAGCATTTT. The full variable domain, completed using reference TRBV12-5 and TRBJ1-5, is DARVTQTPRHKVTEMGQEVTMRCQPILGHNTVFWYRQTMMQGLELLAYFRNRAPLDDSGMPKDRFSAEMPDATLATLKIQPSEPRDSAVYFCASGLVLGGGNQPQHFGDGTRLSIL.

The chain carries TRBV27 and TRBJ2-6; D is unclear. In germline, CDR1 is MNHEY, CDR2 SMNVEV (reference sequence). There are 14 residues in the CDR3. V was cut by 6 bases and J by 3 bases, with 9 bases left in between. CDR3 DNA: TGTGCCAGCAGGCAGGCTGGTGGGGCCAACGTCCTGACTTTC. It encodes CASRQAGGANVLTF.

The V and J genes are TRBV10-3 and TRBJ2-1, with D perhaps TRBD1 (6 bases). The V end was cut by 2 bases, the J end by 3 bases, with 14 bases between. The germline V gene has CDR1 ENHRY and CDR2 SYGVKD. This CDR3 is built from 16 residues. CDR3 in amino acids: CAISESVQGLYNEQFF. The CDR3 DNA follows: TGTGCCATCAGTGAGAGTGTGCAGGGGCTCTACAATGAGCAGTTCTTC.

The chain joins TRBV6-6 to TRBJ1-2; tentative D call: TRBD1 (5 bases). The CDR3 has 11 amino acids. CDR1 and CDR2 from the germline V gene are MNHNY and SVGAGI (reference sequence). V shed 8 bases and J shed 5 bases, with 9 bases lying between them. DNA of the CDR3: TGTGCCAGCGGGCAGGGTTATGGCTACACCTTC. It translates to CASGQGYGYTF.

The chain combines TRBV6-1 with TRBJ1-2; D is unclear. Germline V gene lookup returns CDR1 MNHNS and CDR2 SASEGT. The V gene lost 2 bases and the J gene lost 2 bases, with 6 bases spanning the gap. The CDR3 has 13 amino acids. CDR3 DNA: TGTGCCAGCAGTGAAACAGAAAACTATGGCTACACCTTC. Protein product: CASSETENYGYTF.

The genes are TRBV11-2 and TRBJ2-2; tentatively, D is TRBD1 (5 bases). This CDR3 is 17 amino acids long. V lost 0 bases and J 1 base, leaving 12 bases between the germline ends. Per the germline V gene, CDR1 is SGHAT and CDR2 is FQNNGV. The chain's CDR3 is CASSLDTGDRNTGELFF. CDR3 DNA: TGTGCCAGCAGCTTAGATACGGGTGACAGGAACACCGGGGAGCTGTTTTTT.

The chain uses TRBV29-1 and TRBJ2-2; 9 nucleotides line up with TRBD1. This CDR3 has 16 residues. V was clipped by 4 bases and J by 4 bases; unmatched bases: 10. Germline V gives CDR1 SQVTM, CDR2 ANQGSEA. The CDR3 region is CSVVGGTGMGTGELFF. Here the CDR3 DNA reads TGCAGCGTTGTGGGGGGGACAGGGATGGGCACCGGGGAGCTGTTTTTT.

This chain uses TRBV25-1 with TRBJ1-4; a possible D gene is TRBD1 (5 bases). The CDR3 totals 17 residues. CDR1 is MGHDK and CDR2 is SYGVNS in the germline V gene. V lost 3 bases to trimming and J lost 3 bases, with 17 bases between them. The CDR3 nucleotides read TGTGCCAGCAGTGACGGGAGAGGGGCGGGGGCTAATGAAAAACTGTTTTTT. Its translation is CASSDGRGAGANEKLFF.

This chain joins TRBV2 and TRBJ2-3; a weak D match, TRBD2 (5 bases). Trimming pared 10 bases from V and 4 bases from J, leaving 21 bases between. Germline V lookup: CDR1 SNHLY, CDR2 FYNNEI. This CDR3 is 15 amino acids long. The CDR3 region has the DNA TGTGCCACCCTATCTGTGGGAGAGGTGGCAGATACGCAGTATTTT. Translated: CATLSVGEVADTQYF.

V and J are TRBV6-5 and TRBJ2-2; 9 bases match TRBD1. The germline CDR1 and CDR2 sequences are MNHEY and SVGAGI. With V trimmed by 7 bases and J by 1 base, 4 bases remained unmatched. The CDR3 contains 15 residues. Here the CDR3 reads CASKRGQGNTGELFF. The CDR3 DNA reads TGTGCCAGCAAAAGGGGACAGGGGAACACCGGGGAGCTGTTTTTT.

The chain couples TRBV4-1 to TRBJ1-5; D remains ambiguous. The CDR3 covers 13 residues. Germline CDR1 is MGHRA and CDR2 is YSYEKL. Trimming removed 1 base from V and 5 bases from J, with 6 bases in between. The CDR3 region has the DNA TGCGCCAGCAGCCAAGGGACTGATCAGCCCCAGCATTTT. Encoded protein: CASSQGTDQPQHF.

The chain combines TRBV14 with TRBJ2-1, with 9 positions matching TRBD1. With 4 bases clipped from V and 0 bases from J, the junction kept 7 bases outside the gene matches. The CDR3 runs to 17 residues. Looked up from germline, CDR1 is SGHDN and CDR2 is FVKESK. CDR3 sequence (DNA): TGTGCCAGCAGCCTATCTCCGGGACAGGGCTCCTACAATGAGCAGTTCTTC. It codes for CASSLSPGQGSYNEQFF.

This chain connects TRBV6-2 or TRBV6-3 to TRBJ2-7, with D perhaps assigned TRBD1 or TRBD2 (5 bases each). CDR3 length: 16 residues. V lost 2 bases to trimming and J lost 0 bases, with 14 bases between them. Germline V lookup: CDR1 MNHEY, CDR2 SVGEGT. The CDR3 loop reads CASSYRWDLSSYEQYF. CDR3 sequence (DNA): TGTGCCAGCAGTTACAGGTGGGACCTCAGCTCCTACGAGCAGTACTTC.

The chain employs TRBV9 and TRBJ2-7, with TRBD2 matching over 10 bases. The CDR3 is 16 amino acids. The V and J ends lost 2 bases and 7 bases, in that order; junction bases with no gene match: 12. Looked up from germline, CDR1 is SGDLS and CDR2 is YYNGEE. The CDR3 bases are TGTGCCAGCAGCGTTGGGCTAGCGGGGGTGAAGAGGGAGCAGTACTTC. Its translation is CASSVGLAGVKREQYF. Combining the CDR3 with reference TRBV9 and TRBJ2-7 gives the whole variable domain DSGVTQTPKHLITATGQRVTLRCSPRSGDLSVYWYQQSLDQGLQFLIQYYNGEERAKGNILERFSAQQFPDLHSELNLSSLELGDSALYFCASSVGLAGVKREQYFGPGTRLTVT.

The CDR3 nucleotides read TGTGCCACCAGCAGAGTTCTCTCTGGGGCCAACGTCCTGACTTTC. Encoded protein: CATSRVLSGANVLTF. The chain carries TRBV15 and TRBJ2-6; no clear D. Deletions cut 1 base from V and 0 bases from J, with 4 bases between. The CDR3 is 15 residues long. Per germline, CDR1 LNHNV and CDR2 YYDKDF (reference sequence).

The chain recombines TRBV12-3 or TRBV12-4 with TRBJ2-2; D is perhaps TRBD2 (6 bases). Trimming removed 5 bases from V and 14 bases from J, with 18 bases in between. The CDR3 totals 13 residues. The CDR3 reads CASSALRRGELFF. In nucleotides, the CDR3 is TGTGCCAGCAGTGCCCTAAGGCGGGGAGAACTGTTTTTT.

The chain has TRBV15 and TRBJ1-6; TRBD1 matches 7 bases. The germline V gene has CDR1 LNHNV and CDR2 YYDKDF (reference sequence). This CDR3 has 14 residues. J was trimmed by 10 bases and V by 4 bases; bases with no gene match: 7. The CDR3 reads CATSIGQESSPLHF. The CDR3 DNA follows: TGTGCCACCAGCATCGGACAGGAAAGCTCACCCCTCCACTTT.

The V and J genes are TRBV19 and TRBJ1-2; maybe TRBD1 (6 bases). Germline lookup yields CDR1 LNHDA and CDR2 SQIVND (reference sequence). V was pared by 6 bases and J by 2 bases, with 19 bases between. This CDR3 region has 16 residues. CDR3 region: CASRGAPGQGNYGYTF. As DNA, the CDR3 is TGTGCCAGTAGGGGGGCCCCAGGGCAGGGGAACTATGGCTACACCTTC.

CDR3 amino acids: CASSPSRALTSNQPQHF. In DNA form, the CDR3 reads TGCGCCAGCAGCCCCTCCAGGGCCCTCACTTCCAATCAGCCCCAGCATTTT. The J gene is TRBJ1-5, the V gene TRBV4-1; D is perhaps TRBD1 (5 bases). There are 17 residues in the CDR3. The germline V gene encodes CDR1 MGHRA and CDR2 YSYEKL. Trimming removed 4 bases at V and 3 bases at J, with 19 bases between.